This TCR beta chain was found in a study of cytomegalovirus exposure and HLA in healthy donors. V lost 4 bases, J lost 5 bases, and 8 bases stayed unmatched. The germline CDR1 and CDR2 sequences are LNHDA and SQIVND (reference sequence). This CDR3 is built from 15 residues. PCR used 60 Vbeta primers and 13 Jbeta primers. The repertoire was sequenced with immunoSEQ multiplex PCR; TCRdb's copy has only in-frame clones and lacks some. The repertoire includes 160,000 or so clones, approximately 79% of them detected once, and over 1.3% sits in the top ten. The J gene is TRBJ2-7, the V gene TRBV19; 10 bases align to TRBD1. The sequence was collected from a man aged 55-75 years in good health and CMV-seronegative. Sequenced material: PBMCs. CDR3 in DNA: TGTGCCAGTAGTAAATACCCCGGGACAGGGGACGAGCAGTACTTC. Its translation: CASSKYPGTGDEQYF.